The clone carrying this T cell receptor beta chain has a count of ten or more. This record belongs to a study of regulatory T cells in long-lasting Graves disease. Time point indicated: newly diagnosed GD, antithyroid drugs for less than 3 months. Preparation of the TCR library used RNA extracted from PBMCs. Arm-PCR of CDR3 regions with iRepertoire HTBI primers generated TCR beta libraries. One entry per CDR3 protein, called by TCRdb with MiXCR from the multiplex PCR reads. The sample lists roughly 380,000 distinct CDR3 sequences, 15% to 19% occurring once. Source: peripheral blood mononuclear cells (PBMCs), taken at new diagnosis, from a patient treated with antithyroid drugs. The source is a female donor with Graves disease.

The CDR3 DNA sequence: TGTGCCAGCAGGTCGACTCGTGCTAGCACAGATACGCAGTATTTT. Its protein is CASRSTRASTDTQYF. The V call is TRBV2, the J call TRBJ2-3; D not certain. Germline lookup yields CDR1 SNHLY and CDR2 FYNNEI. The CDR3 is 15 residues long. Trimming cost V 6 bases and J 0 bases, with 13 bases left between them. Using reference TRBV2 and TRBJ2-3 for the parts outside the CDR3, the full variable domain is EPEVTQTPSHQVTQMGQEVILRCVPISNHLYFYWYRQILGQKVEFLVSFYNNEISEKSEIFDDQFSVERPDGSNFTLKIRSTKLEDSAMYFCASRSTRASTDTQYFGPGTRLTVL.